Reported below is one T cell receptor (beta chain). This record belongs to a study of blood T cell repertoires in COVID-19. Clones were sequenced by immunoSEQ multiplex PCR, and TCRdb holds only the in-frame ones, with some missing. The sample includes roughly 100,000 clones, about four fifths of them seen just once. The CDR3 contains 12 residues. Trimming took off 5 bases at V and 10 bases at J, with 11 bases between the two ends. The germline gives CDR1 MNHEY, CDR2 SVGAGI. Input material: peripheral blood. The chain combines TRBV6-5 with TRBJ1-4; perhaps TRBD1 as D (6 bases). This TCR was sampled from a woman of 80 years or more with acute or convalescent COVID-19. Here the CDR3 DNA reads TGTGCCAGCAGTAAACTGGACAGAAAACTGTTTTTT. Translated: CASSKLDRKLFF.